This T cell receptor beta chain was identified in a study of T cells expressing NK-cell markers. About the research overall: It was sorted CD3+CD56-NKG2C+, CD3+CD56+NKG2C- and CD3+CD56+NKG2C+ T cells that provided the TCR beta repertoires.

The germline V gene has CDR1 SGHKS and CDR2 YYEKEE (reference sequence). This CDR3 has 13 amino acids. From the 5' RACE reads, TCRdb lists one entry per CDR3 protein and no DNA. The sample table includes just under 150,000 distinct CDR3 sequences. The source material was blood T cells: a sorted CD56 or NKG2C T cell subset, CD4+ or CD8+ T cells, or bulk PBMC T cells (not recorded which). The TCR was taken from a man in his late teens or twenties in good health. This rearrangement joins TRBV5-5 to TRBJ1-6; the D gene TCRdb calls, TRBD1, cannot be checked with no DNA. The CDR3 region is CASSAVGGSPLHF. Based on the CDR3 plus reference TRBV5-5 and TRBJ1-6, the full variable domain is DAGVTQSPTHLIKTRGQQVTLRCSPISGHKSVSWYQQVLGQGPQFIFQYYEKEERGRGNFPDRFSARQFPNYSSELNVNALLLGDSALYLCASSAVGGSPLHFGNGTRLTVT.